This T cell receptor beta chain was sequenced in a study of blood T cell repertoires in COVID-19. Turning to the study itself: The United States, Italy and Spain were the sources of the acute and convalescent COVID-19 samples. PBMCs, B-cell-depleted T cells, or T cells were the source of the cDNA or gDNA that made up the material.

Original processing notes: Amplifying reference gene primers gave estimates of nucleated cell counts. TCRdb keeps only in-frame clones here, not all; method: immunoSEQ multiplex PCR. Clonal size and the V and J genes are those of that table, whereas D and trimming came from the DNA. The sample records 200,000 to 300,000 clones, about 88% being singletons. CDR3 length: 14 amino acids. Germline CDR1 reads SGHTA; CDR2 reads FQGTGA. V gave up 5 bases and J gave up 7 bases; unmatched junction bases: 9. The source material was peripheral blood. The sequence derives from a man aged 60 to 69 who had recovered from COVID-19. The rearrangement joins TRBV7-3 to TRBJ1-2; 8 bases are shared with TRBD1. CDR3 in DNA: TGTGCCAGCAGCCCCACAGGGGGAGTAGGTGGCTACACCTTC. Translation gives CASSPTGGVGGYTF.